The 3 T cell receptor beta chains listed next were all sequenced from one sample in a study of blood T cells in healthy people across ages. Together with a sample-barcoded 5' primer, a J-beta primer mix was included in a second PCR lasting about 7 to 11 cycles. TCRdb re-derived calls from the 5' RACE reads in MiXCR, one entry per CDR3 protein. This table holds hundreds of thousands of distinct CDR3 sequences, 32% found once. Source material: blood. The receptors shown here come from a woman aged 80 or older in good health.

This clonotype has a single count. Because the CDR3 is missing its conserved closing phenylalanine or tryptophan, this is likely a read error. The limits of the CDR3 on the DNA are not certain, so only TCRdb's listed CDR3 is given. The rearrangement links TRBV7-9 to TRBJ1-5. The CDR3 sequence runs 8 residues, both termini included. Germline V CDR1 and CDR2: SEHNR, FQNEAQ (reference sequence). The CDR3 reads CASSRGWV.

Remarks on this clonotype: A read error is possible here, since a much larger clone lies one base away. For the CDR3, the DNA is TGCCGTGCTAGAGATAGCGGGGTCGCCGGGCAGCCCCAGCATTTT. The encoded protein is CRARDSGVAGQPQHF. V is TRBV20-1 and J is TRBJ1-5; D remains ambiguous. There are 15 residues in the CDR3. Germline assignment: CDR1 DFQATT and CDR2 SNEGSKA (reference sequence).

The chain couples TRBV28 to TRBJ1-2, with D maybe TRBD1 (6 bases). This CDR3 is 16 amino acids long. Germline V lookup: CDR1 MDHEN, CDR2 SYDVKM. Between the trimmed V and J ends, which lost 7 bases and 1 base, there was a span of 19 bases. CDR3 DNA sequence: TGTGCCAGCAATGCTGCCGGACAGCATTTTAACTATGGCTACACCTTC. This sequence encodes CASNAAGQHFNYGYTF.